This T cell receptor beta chain was recorded in a study of beta chain features in type 1 diabetes. Staining for CD45RO/CCR7/CD25/CD127/CD95/CD27 allowed sorting of CD4+ naive, central memory, regulatory and stem cell-like memory cells. Each sorted fraction was over 95% pure. This CDR3 contains 16 residues. Germline V lookup: CDR1 LGHNA, CDR2 YNFKEQ. Deletions cut 1 base from V and 4 bases from J, with 14 bases between. As every portion of the isolated RNA was reverse transcribed, the sequencing read expressed TCRB transcripts. Some clones are missing from TCRdb's copy, which holds only in-frame ones; the method was immunoSEQ multiplex PCR. The sample contains around 150,000 clones, about 7% of which appear only once.

V is TRBV4-2 and J is TRBJ2-1; possibly TRBD2 for D (6 bases). This clonotype was sampled from a woman aged 25 to 39 in good health. Sample: central memory CD4+ T cells from blood. The CDR3 region is CASSQVSAGPYNEQFF. The CDR3 DNA is TGTGCCAGCAGCCAAGTCAGCGCGGGACCATACAATGAGCAGTTCTTC.